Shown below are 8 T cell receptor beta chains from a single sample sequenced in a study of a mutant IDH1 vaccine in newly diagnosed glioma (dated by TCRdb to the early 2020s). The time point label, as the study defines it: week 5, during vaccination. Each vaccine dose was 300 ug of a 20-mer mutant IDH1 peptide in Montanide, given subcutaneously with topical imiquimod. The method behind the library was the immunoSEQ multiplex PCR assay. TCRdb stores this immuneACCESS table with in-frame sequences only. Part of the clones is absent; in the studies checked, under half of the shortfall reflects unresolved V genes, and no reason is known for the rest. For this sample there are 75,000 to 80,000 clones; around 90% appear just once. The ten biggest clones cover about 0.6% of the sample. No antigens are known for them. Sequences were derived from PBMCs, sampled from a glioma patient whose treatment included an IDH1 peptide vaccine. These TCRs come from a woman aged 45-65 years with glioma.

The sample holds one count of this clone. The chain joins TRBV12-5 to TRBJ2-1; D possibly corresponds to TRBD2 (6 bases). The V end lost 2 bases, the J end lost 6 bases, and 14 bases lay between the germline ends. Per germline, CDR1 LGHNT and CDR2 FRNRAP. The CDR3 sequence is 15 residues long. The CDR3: CASGLSLGGSNEQFF. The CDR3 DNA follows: TGTGCTAGTGGTTTGAGTTTGGGGGGTTCCAATGAGCAGTTCTTC.

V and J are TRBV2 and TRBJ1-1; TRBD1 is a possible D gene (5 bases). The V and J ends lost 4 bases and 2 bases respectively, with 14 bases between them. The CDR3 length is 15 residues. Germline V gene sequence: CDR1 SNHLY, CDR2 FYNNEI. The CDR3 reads CASSALGGPNTEAFF. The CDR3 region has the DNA TGTGCCAGCAGTGCCCTGGGGGGTCCTAACACTGAAGCTTTCTTT.

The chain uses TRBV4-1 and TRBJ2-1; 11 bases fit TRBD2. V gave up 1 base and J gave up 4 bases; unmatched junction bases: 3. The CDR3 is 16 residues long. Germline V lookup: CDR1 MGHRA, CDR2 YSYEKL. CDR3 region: CASSQVSGRGYNEQFF. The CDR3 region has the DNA TGCGCCAGCAGCCAAGTTAGCGGGAGGGGGTACAATGAGCAGTTCTTC.

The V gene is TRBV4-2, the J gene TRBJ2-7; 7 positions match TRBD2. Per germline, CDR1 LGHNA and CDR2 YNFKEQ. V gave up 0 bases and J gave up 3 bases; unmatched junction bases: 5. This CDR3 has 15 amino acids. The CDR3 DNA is TGTGCCAGCAGCCAAGACGGGGCTAGCGGCTACGAGCAGTACTTC. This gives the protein CASSQDGASGYEQYF.

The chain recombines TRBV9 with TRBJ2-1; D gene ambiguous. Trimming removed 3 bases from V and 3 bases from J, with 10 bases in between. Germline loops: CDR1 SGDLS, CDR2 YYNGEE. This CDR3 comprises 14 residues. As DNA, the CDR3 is TGTGCCAGCAGCGCAGGAGACTTCTACAATGAGCAGTTCTTC. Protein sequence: CASSAGDFYNEQFF.

CDR3 loop: CSAGYTVYTF. CDR3 bases: TGCAGTGCTGGGTACACCGTCTACACCTTC. The chain employs TRBV20-1 and TRBJ1-2, with D unclear. The V end was cut by 5 bases, the J end by 10 bases, with 11 bases between. Germline CDR1 reads DFQATT; CDR2 reads SNEGSKA (reference sequence). The CDR3 runs 10 residues.

The chain's CDR3 is CAASGRVTDTQYF. As DNA, the CDR3 is TGTGCCGCTAGCGGGAGGGTCACAGATACGCAGTATTTT. This sequence joins TRBV6-6 and TRBJ2-3; 12 nucleotides line up with TRBD2. CDR3 length: 13 residues. The V gene's germline CDR1 is MNHNY and CDR2 SVGAGI (reference sequence). V dropped 11 bases and J dropped 2; count of bases not matched to a gene: 2.

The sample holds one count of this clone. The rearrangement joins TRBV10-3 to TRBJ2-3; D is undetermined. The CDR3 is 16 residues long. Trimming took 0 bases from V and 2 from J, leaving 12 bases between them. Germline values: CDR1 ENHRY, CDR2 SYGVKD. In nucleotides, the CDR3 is TGTGCCATCAGTGAGTCGAAGGGCATACCCACAGATACGCAGTATTTT. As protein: CAISESKGIPTDTQYF.